Listed here are 11 T cell receptor beta chains from one sample, sequenced in a study of blood T cell repertoires in COVID-19. Assay used: immunoSEQ multiplex PCR; TCRdb lists only in-frame clones, some missing. The sample holds around 57,000 clones; about 90% are singletons and the top ten take 3% to 3.5%. The sequenced sample consisted of peripheral blood. The receptors shown here come from a human donor in a cohort sampled during active COVID-19.

This rearrangement joins TRBV5-1 to TRBJ1-3; 8 bases map to TRBD1. The trim removed 4 bases at V and 1 base at J, leaving 7 bases unmatched. CDR1 and CDR2 from the germline V gene are SGHRS and YFSETQ. The CDR3 extends over 16 amino acids. The CDR3 nucleotides read TGCGCCAGCAGCCACCGGACAGGGATGTCTGGAAACACCATATATTTT. Its translation is CASSHRTGMSGNTIYF. Looking up the rest from reference TRBV5-1 and TRBJ1-3 gives the full variable domain: KAGVTQTPRYLIKTRGQQVTLSCSPISGHRSVSWYQQTPGQGLQFLFEYFSETQRNKGNFPGRFSGRQFSNSRSEMNVSTLELGDSALYLCASSHRTGMSGNTIYFGEGSWLTVV.

The chain couples TRBV5-1 to TRBJ2-1, with TRBD2 identical over 15 bases. CDR1 is SGHRS, CDR2 YFSETQ, per germline. The length of the CDR3 is 15 residues. Trimming took 4 bases from V and 6 from J; bases not matched to a gene: 2. For the CDR3, the DNA is TGCGCCAGCAGCGGACTAGCGGGAGGGCCCAATGAGCAGTTCTTC. It yields the protein CASSGLAGGPNEQFF.

The J gene is TRBJ1-1, the V gene TRBV5-1; TRBD1 might be the D (5 bases). Germline CDR1 is SGHRS and CDR2 is YFSETQ. The CDR3 is 14 amino acids. V shed 4 bases and J shed 0 bases, with 10 bases lying between them. CDR3 sequence (DNA): TGCGCCAGCAGCCCGGACACCTTGAACACTGAAGCTTTCTTT. Translation gives CASSPDTLNTEAFF.

V gene TRBV3-1 (or the pseudogene TRBV3-2) combines with J gene TRBJ1-3, with 7 positions matching TRBD1. J gave up 3 bases and V 4 bases, and 6 bases lay outside the gene matches. The CDR3 has 15 residues. Germline CDR1 and CDR2: LGHDT and YNNKEL (reference sequence). The CDR3 DNA sequence: TGTGCCAGCAGCCCAAACAGGGGCTTTGGAAACACCATATATTTT. This gives the protein CASSPNRGFGNTIYF.

Remarks on this clone: Germline and junction disagree at one end, which may indicate a read error. V usage is TRBV3-1 (or the pseudogene TRBV3-2) and J usage is TRBJ2-7; D may be TRBD2 (5 bases). The CDR3 is 12 amino acids. Germline V gene data show CDR1 as LGHDT and CDR2 as YNNKEL (reference sequence). CDR3 sequence: CASSQIAGEQCF. CDR3 coding DNA: TGTGCCAGCAGCCAAATTGCCGGGGAGCAGTGCTTC.

This sequence joins TRBV29-1 and TRBJ2-2, with 7 bases aligning to TRBD2. Unmatched junction bases numbered 8, after V lost 6 bases and J lost 4 bases. Germline V gene data show CDR1 as SQVTM and CDR2 as ANQGSEA. The length of the CDR3 is 14 residues. CDR3 region: CSVAGPLGTGELFF. CDR3 sequence (DNA): TGCAGCGTAGCGGGACCCTTGGGCACCGGGGAGCTGTTTTTT.

A few counts support this clone. V is TRBV20-1 and J is TRBJ1-5; 7 nucleotides line up with TRBD1. V was clipped by 4 bases and J by 1 base; unmatched bases: 7. Per the germline V gene, CDR1 is DFQATT and CDR2 is SNEGSKA (reference sequence). The CDR3 sequence is 15 residues long. The CDR3 protein is CSATDRVQSNQPQHF. The CDR3 nucleotides read TGCAGTGCTACTGACAGGGTTCAGAGCAATCAGCCCCAGCATTTT.

This clone was seen only once. The chain combines TRBV29-1 with TRBJ2-2; the match to TRBD2 covers 8 bases. CDR1 SQVTM and CDR2 ANQGSEA come from the germline V gene. With 7 bases clipped from V and 4 bases from J, the junction kept 11 bases outside the gene matches. This CDR3 comprises 15 residues. The CDR3 spells CSATLAGGGTGELFF. The CDR3 nucleotides are TGCAGCGCTACCCTGGCGGGAGGCGGCACCGGGGAGCTGTTTTTT.

J is TRBJ2-7 and V is TRBV5-6; D is possibly TRBD1 (5 bases). The germline CDR1 and CDR2 sequences are SGHDT and YYEEEE. CDR3 length equals 15 residues. Trimming cost V 2 bases and J 2 bases, with 14 bases left between them. CDR3 DNA: TGTGCCAGCAGCTTTGAAGGCAGGGCCGCCTACGAGCAGTACTTC. It encodes CASSFEGRAAYEQYF. The whole variable domain, remainder taken from reference TRBV5-6 and TRBJ2-7, is DAGVTQSPTHLIKTRGQQVTLRCSPKSGHDTVSWYQQALGQGPQFIFQYYEEEERQRGNFPDRFSGHQFPNYSSELNVNALLLGDSALYLCASSFEGRAAYEQYFGPGTRLTVT.

The rearrangement links TRBV19 to TRBJ2-3; possible D gene TRBD2, 6 bases. The CDR3 totals 14 residues. Germline V gene lookup returns CDR1 LNHDA and CDR2 SQIVND (reference sequence). Trimming shortened V by 6 bases and J by 6 bases, and 16 bases separated the two germline ends. CDR3 sequence reads: CASSAEVEGDTQYF. The CDR3 DNA follows: TGTGCCAGTAGCGCCGAAGTGGAGGGGGATACGCAGTATTTT. The variable domain in full, completed from reference TRBV19 and TRBJ2-3, reads DGGITQSPKYLFRKEGQNVTLSCEQNLNHDAMYWYRQDPGQGLRLIYYSQIVNDFQKGDIAEGYSVSREKKESFPLTVTSAQKNPTAFYLCASSAEVEGDTQYFGPGTRLTVL.

J is TRBJ2-4 and V is TRBV6-5; no firm D call. The germline V gene encodes CDR1 MNHEY and CDR2 SVGAGI. Trimming took off 6 bases at V and 0 bases at J, with 9 bases between the two ends. There are 14 residues in the CDR3. CDR3: CASSGTVAKNIQYF. CDR3 in DNA: TGTGCCAGCAGCGGTACAGTAGCCAAAAACATTCAGTACTTC.